This paragraph reports one T cell receptor (beta chain). The antigen remains unidentified. Trimming took 4 bases from V and 0 from J; bases not matched to a gene: 17. CDR3 length: 20 residues. In germline, CDR1 is SGHRS, CDR2 YFSETQ. The data were obtained in a study of cytomegalovirus exposure and HLA in healthy donors. Whole-study results and caveats: Listed as cytomegalovirus-associated were 164 TCR beta chains.

The PCR was carried out with 60 Vbeta primers and 13 Jbeta primers. Clones were read by immunoSEQ multiplex PCR, and TCRdb kept only the in-frame ones, dropping some. This table has 150,000 to 250,000 clones, roughly 85% appearing once. This chain connects TRBV5-1 to TRBJ2-3; 10 bases fit TRBD1. Sequencing was carried out using PBMCs. This receptor was identified in a woman in her forties or fifties in good health and CMV-seronegative. As DNA, the CDR3 is TGCGCCAGCAGCCTAACGGGGACAGGGGCATCCTTCTCTAGCACAGATACGCAGTATTTT. The encoded protein is CASSLTGTGASFSSTDTQYF.